Here is one T cell receptor (beta chain) with its context. The sample originates from a study of blood T cells in healthy people across ages. The V gene's germline CDR1 is MGHRA and CDR2 YSYEKL. The length of the CDR3 is 15 residues. V lost 3 bases, J lost 2 bases, and 10 bases lay in between. The sample providers were healthy Caucasian people from Russia, aged about 6 to 90. A J-beta primer mix and a sample-barcoded 5' primer were used in a second PCR of roughly 6 to 11 cycles. MiXCR was run by TCRdb on the 5' RACE reads, yielding one entry per CDR3 protein. Among 1.5 million to 2 million distinct CDR3 sequences, roughly 32% were seen once, and the ten largest hold roughly 10%.

This clonotype originated in a woman in her twenties or thirties in good health. The sequenced material came from blood. The chain carries TRBV4-1 and TRBJ1-4; a weak D match, TRBD1 (6 bases). CDR3 protein: CASSQWGATNEKLFF. DNA of the CDR3: TGCGCCAGCAGCCAGTGGGGGGCCACTAATGAAAAACTGTTTTTT.